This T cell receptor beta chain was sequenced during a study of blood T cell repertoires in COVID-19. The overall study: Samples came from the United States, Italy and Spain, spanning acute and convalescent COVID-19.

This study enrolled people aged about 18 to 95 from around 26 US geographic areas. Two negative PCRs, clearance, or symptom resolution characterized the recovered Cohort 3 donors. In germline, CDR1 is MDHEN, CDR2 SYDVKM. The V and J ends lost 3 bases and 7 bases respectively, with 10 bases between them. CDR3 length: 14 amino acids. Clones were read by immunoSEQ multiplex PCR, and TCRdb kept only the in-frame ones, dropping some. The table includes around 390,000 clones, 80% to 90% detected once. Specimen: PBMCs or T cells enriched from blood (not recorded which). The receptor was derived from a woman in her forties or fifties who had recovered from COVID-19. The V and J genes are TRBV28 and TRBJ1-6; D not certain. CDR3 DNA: TGTGCCAGCAGTTTGGGTGGAGGCAATTCACCCCTCCACTTT. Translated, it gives CASSLGGGNSPLHF.